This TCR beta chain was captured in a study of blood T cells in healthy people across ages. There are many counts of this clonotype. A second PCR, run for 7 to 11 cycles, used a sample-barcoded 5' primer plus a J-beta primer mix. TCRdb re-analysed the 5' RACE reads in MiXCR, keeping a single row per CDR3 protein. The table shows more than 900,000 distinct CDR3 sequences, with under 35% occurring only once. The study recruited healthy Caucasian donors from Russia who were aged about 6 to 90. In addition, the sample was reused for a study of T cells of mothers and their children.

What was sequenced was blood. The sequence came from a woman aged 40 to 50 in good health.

As DNA, the CDR3 is TGTGCCAGCAGTTTGAGCAAGTACGAGCAGTACTTC. This codes for CASSLSKYEQYF. The chain combines TRBV28 with TRBJ2-7, with unresolved D. The CDR3 length is 12 residues. The germline CDR1 and CDR2 sequences are MDHEN and SYDVKM. V lost 3 bases and J 4 bases, leaving 7 bases between the germline ends.